Listed below are T cell receptor beta chains from one sample, sequenced in a study of CD8 T cells in Susac syndrome. Each CDR3 protein is one row after TCRdb ran MiXCR on the immunoSEQ multiplex PCR reads. The table records around 170,000 distinct CDR3 sequences, 95% of them present only once. The sequencing sample was made of CD4+ T cells from PBMCs. Receptor source: a human donor with Susac syndrome. The CDR3 runs from the conserved cysteine through the conserved F or W. Each record gives: J gene, V gene, CDR3 protein.

>TRBJ2-1|TRBV11-2
CASSWRGPSSYNEQFF
>TRBJ1-5|TRBV7-2
CASSYLFDRGNQPQHF
>TRBJ2-2|TRBV30
CAWSVGVSTGELFF
>TRBJ2-5|TRBV5-1
CASSSASKWETQYF
>TRBJ1-1|TRBV6-5
CASEERHLGTEAFF
>TRBJ1-4|TRBV12-3/TRBV12-4
CASSKSRDTYSATNEKLFF
>TRBJ2-3|TRBV7-2
CASSRFLSTDTQYF
>TRBJ1-5|TRBV3-1
CASSQVGQTTAQHF
>TRBJ1-1|TRBV12-3/TRBV12-4
CASSLGMFTEAFF
>TRBJ2-5|TRBV6-5
CASIGAGQETQYF
>TRBJ2-7|TRBV19
CASTRKVDSSYEQYF
>TRBJ2-2|TRBV29-1
CSVEVTGELFF
>TRBJ2-6|TRBV30
CAWSVAGANVLTF
>TRBJ2-5|TRBV6-5
CASSRSPETQYF
>TRBJ2-5|TRBV5-1
CASSASGGSLETQYF
>TRBJ1-1|TRBV5-4
CASSLPGPPMNTEAFF
>TRBJ2-1|TRBV7-9
CASSLRGNNEQFF
>TRBJ2-2|TRBV5-1
CASSPRTGPTGELFF
>TRBJ2-3|TRBV24-1
CATSDPQEGTTDTQYF
>TRBJ1-1|TRBV5-4
CASRPQGGINEAFF
>TRBJ1-6|TRBV4-1
CASSLQTGSYNSPLHF
>TRBJ2-7|TRBV11-2
CASSSRGTYSYEQYF
>TRBJ2-1|TRBV11-2
CAAASWIVNEQFF
>TRBJ2-1|TRBV5-1
CASRSGTSGGVEQFF
>TRBJ1-2|TRBV3-1
CASSPVVTGEGYGYTF
>TRBJ1-1|TRBV11-1
CASSSSLQVGTEAFF
>TRBJ2-1|TRBV6-2/TRBV6-3
CASGGALHEQFF
>TRBJ1-5|TRBV5-4
CASSIDRGGQPQHF
>TRBJ2-7|TRBV19
CASTPGVESSYEQYF
>TRBJ2-1|TRBV20-1
CSAKRSSYNEQFF
>TRBJ1-6|TRBV30
CTWNSDRGPPLHF
>TRBJ1-1|TRBV3-1
CASSQGGGRGTEAFF